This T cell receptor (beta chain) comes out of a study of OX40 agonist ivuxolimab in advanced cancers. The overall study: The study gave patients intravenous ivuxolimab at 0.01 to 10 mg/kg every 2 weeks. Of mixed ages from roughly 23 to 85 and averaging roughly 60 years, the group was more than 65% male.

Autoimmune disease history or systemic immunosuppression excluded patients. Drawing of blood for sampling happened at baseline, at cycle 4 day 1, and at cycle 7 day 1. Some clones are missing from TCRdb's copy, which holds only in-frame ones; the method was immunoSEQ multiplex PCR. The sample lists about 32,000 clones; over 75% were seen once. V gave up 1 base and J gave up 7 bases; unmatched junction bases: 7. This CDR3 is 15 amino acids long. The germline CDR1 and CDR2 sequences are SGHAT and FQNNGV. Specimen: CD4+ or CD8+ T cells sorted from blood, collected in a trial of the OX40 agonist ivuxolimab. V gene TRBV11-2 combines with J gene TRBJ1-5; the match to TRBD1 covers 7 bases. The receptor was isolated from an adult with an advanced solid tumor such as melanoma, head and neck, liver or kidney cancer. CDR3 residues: CASSLAPTGRQPQHF. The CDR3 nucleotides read TGTGCCAGCAGCTTAGCCCCGACAGGGAGGCAGCCCCAGCATTTT.